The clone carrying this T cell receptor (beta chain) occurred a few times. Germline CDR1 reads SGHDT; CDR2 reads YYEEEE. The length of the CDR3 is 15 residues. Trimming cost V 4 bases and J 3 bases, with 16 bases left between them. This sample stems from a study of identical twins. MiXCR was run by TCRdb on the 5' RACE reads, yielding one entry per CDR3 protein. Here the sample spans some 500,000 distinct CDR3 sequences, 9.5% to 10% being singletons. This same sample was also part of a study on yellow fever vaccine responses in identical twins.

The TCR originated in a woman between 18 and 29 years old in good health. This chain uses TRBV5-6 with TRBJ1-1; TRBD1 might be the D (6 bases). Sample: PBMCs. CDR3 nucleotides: TGTGCCAGCAGCCTTAGAAACAGGGTTGACACTGAAGCTTTCTTT. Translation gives CASSLRNRVDTEAFF.